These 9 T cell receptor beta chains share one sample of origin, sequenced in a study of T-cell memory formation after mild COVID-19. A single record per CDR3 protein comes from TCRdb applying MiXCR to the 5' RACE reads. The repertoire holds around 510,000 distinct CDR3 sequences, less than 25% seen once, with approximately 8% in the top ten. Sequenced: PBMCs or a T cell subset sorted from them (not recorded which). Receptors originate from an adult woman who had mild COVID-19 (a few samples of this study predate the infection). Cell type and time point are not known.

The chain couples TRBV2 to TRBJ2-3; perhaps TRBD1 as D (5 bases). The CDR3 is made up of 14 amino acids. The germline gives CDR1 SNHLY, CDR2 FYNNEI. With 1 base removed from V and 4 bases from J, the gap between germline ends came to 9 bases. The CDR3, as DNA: TGTGCCAGCAGTGAAGACAGGCTCCCAGATACGCAGTATTTT. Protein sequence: CASSEDRLPDTQYF.

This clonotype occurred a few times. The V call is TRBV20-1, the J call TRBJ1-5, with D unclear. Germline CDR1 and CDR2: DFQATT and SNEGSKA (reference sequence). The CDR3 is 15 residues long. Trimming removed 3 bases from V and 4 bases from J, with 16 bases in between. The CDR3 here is CSASYAKEENQPQHF. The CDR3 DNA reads TGCAGTGCTAGTTACGCAAAGGAAGAAAATCAGCCCCAGCATTTT.

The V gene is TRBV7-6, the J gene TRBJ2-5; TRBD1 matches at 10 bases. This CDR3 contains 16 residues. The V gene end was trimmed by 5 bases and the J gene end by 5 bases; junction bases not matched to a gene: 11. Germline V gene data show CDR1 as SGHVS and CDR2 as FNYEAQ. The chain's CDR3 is CASSRRTGGPEETQYF. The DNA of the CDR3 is TGTGCCAGCAGCCGAAGGACAGGGGGTCCGGAGGAGACCCAGTACTTC. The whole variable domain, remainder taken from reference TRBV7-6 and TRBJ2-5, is GAGVSQSPRYKVTKRGQDVALRCDPISGHVSLYWYRQALGQGPEFLTYFNYEAQQDKSGLPNDRFSAERPEGSISTLTIQRTEQRDSAMYRCASSRRTGGPEETQYFGPGTRLLVL.

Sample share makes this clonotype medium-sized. CDR3 region: CASSLAEGGPTYEQYF. The CDR3 DNA is TGTGCCAGCAGCTTAGCGGAGGGCGGTCCAACCTACGAGCAGTACTTC. The chain has TRBV7-8 and TRBJ2-7; perhaps TRBD2 as D (6 bases). V gave up 0 bases and J gave up 2 bases, with 14 bases separating them. CDR1 is SGHVS, CDR2 FQNEAQ, per germline. The CDR3 is 16 residues long.

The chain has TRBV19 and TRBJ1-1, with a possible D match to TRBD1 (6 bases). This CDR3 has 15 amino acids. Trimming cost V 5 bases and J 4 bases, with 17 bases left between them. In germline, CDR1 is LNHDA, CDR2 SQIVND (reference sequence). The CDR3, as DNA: TGTGCCAGTAGTGTCAACAGGGCCGGGGGCACTGAAGCTTTCTTT. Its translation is CASSVNRAGGTEAFF. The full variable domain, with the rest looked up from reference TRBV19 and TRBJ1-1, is DGGITQSPKYLFRKEGQNVTLSCEQNLNHDAMYWYRQDPGQGLRLIYYSQIVNDFQKGDIAEGYSVSREKKESFPLTVTSAQKNPTAFYLCASSVNRAGGTEAFFGQGTRLTVV.

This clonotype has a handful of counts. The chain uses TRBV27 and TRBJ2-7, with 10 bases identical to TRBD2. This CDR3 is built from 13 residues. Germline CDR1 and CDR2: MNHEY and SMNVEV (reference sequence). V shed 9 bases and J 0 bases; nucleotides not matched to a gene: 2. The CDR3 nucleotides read TGTGCCAGTAGCGGGGGGAACTCCTACGAGCAGTACTTC. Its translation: CASSGGNSYEQYF.

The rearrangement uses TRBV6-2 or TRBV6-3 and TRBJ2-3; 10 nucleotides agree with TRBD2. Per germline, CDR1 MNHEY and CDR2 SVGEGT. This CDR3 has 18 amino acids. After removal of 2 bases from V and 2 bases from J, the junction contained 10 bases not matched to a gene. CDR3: CASSYPTRTSGLTDTQYF. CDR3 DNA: TGTGCCAGCAGTTACCCCACCCGGACTAGCGGACTCACAGATACGCAGTATTTT.

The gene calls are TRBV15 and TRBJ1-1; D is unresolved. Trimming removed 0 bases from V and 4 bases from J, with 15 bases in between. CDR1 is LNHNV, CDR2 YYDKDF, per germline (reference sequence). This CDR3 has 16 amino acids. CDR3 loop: CATSRDTPWRGTEAFF. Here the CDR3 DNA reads TGTGCCACCAGCAGAGACACCCCGTGGCGGGGCACTGAAGCTTTCTTT.

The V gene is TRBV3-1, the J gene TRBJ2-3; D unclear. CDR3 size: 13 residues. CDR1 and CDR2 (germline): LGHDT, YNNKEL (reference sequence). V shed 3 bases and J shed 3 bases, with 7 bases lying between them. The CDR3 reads CASSQDGTDTQYF. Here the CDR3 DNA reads TGTGCCAGCAGCCAGGACGGTACAGATACGCAGTATTTT.